This TCR beta chain was recorded in a study of CD8+CD57+ T cells in acquired aplastic anemia. Whole-study findings and limits: Researchers report that around 31 CD8+ CDR3 sequences appeared in both patients and controls.

This clonotype was counted ten times or more. Its antigen remains unknown. TCR beta VDJ and CDR3 profiling used genomic DNA as template. TCRdb re-analysed the reads in MiXCR, keeping a single row per CDR3 protein. This sample yields about 180,000 distinct CDR3 sequences, of which 55% to 65% are seen a single time; roughly 46% belongs to the top ten. V lost 5 bases to trimming and J lost 3 bases, with 10 bases between them. The germline CDR1 and CDR2 sequences are PRHDT and FYEKMQ (reference sequence). This CDR3 has 14 amino acids. An expansion of CD8+CD57+ cells by flow cytometry had been shown in patients chosen for sequencing.

The sequencing input was sorted CD4+, CD8+, or CD8+CD57+ T cells (not recorded which) from PBMCs. The chain recombines TRBV13 with TRBJ2-2; a weak D match, TRBD2 (6 bases). The origin of this receptor is a human donor with aplastic anemia. Here the CDR3 reads CASSLPGDTGELFF. The DNA of the CDR3 is TGTGCCAGCAGCCTACCGGGAGACACCGGGGAGCTGTTTTTT. Using reference TRBV13 and TRBJ2-2 for the parts outside the CDR3, the full variable domain is AAGVIQSPRHLIKEKRETATLKCYPIPRHDTVYWYQQGPGQDPQFLISFYEKMQSDKGSIPDRFSAQQFSDYHSELNMSSLELGDSALYFCASSLPGDTGELFFGEGSRLTVL.